This passage covers 9 T cell receptor beta chains from one sample sequenced in a study of CD8 T cells in ankylosing spondylitis. MiXCR, run by TCRdb on the 5' RACE reads, gives a single entry per CDR3 protein. The sample lists approximately 35,000 distinct CDR3 sequences; 11% were seen once. Material for sequencing was synovial fluid, either unsorted or a sorted T cell fraction (not recorded which). These receptors all stem from a male donor with ankylosing spondylitis.

This clonotype was observed a handful of times. The J gene is TRBJ2-5, the V gene TRBV4-2; a possible D gene is TRBD1 (6 bases). Germline CDR1 is LGHNA and CDR2 is YNFKEQ. The CDR3 sequence is 13 residues long. Deletions cut 4 bases from V and 2 bases from J, with 8 bases between. CDR3 sequence reads: CASSLGQQETQYF. The CDR3 bases are TGTGCCAGCAGCCTTGGACAGCAAGAGACCCAGTACTTC.

Sample share makes this clonotype medium-sized. The rearrangement uses TRBV7-9 and TRBJ2-7; D remains ambiguous. Trimming pared 3 bases from V and 1 base from J, leaving 10 bases between. Per germline, CDR1 SEHNR and CDR2 FQNEAQ (reference sequence). The CDR3 has 14 residues. The CDR3 DNA reads as TGTGCCAGCAGCTTGCTCGCGCGGTCCTACGAGCAGTACTTC. Protein sequence: CASSLLARSYEQYF.

This clonotype was found many times. The genes are TRBV11-1 and TRBJ1-1; TRBD1 agrees at 8 bases. CDR1 SGHAT and CDR2 FQDESV come from the germline V gene (reference sequence). With V trimmed by 0 bases and J by 3 bases, 12 bases remained unmatched. This CDR3 is built from 18 residues. Written as DNA, the CDR3 is TGTGCCAGCAGCTTAGCGCCGGACAGGGTTGCCAAGCACACTGAAGCTTTCTTT. Translation gives CASSLAPDRVAKHTEAFF.

In its sample, this clonotype was seen a few times. J is TRBJ2-3 and V is TRBV7-2, with D possibly TRBD2 on 6 matching bases. Germline V gene data show CDR1 as SGHTA and CDR2 as FQGNSA. V was trimmed by 1 base and J by 1 base, leaving 9 bases between them. The CDR3 loop spans 15 amino acids. CDR3 nucleotides: TGTGCCAGCAGCTTAGGGGGGGTTGGCACAGATACGCAGTATTTT. This codes for CASSLGGVGTDTQYF.

The chain carries TRBV7-6 and TRBJ2-1; 11 bases are a match to TRBD2. The V segment lost 0 bases and the J segment 0 bases; nucleotides outside the gene matches: 16. The CDR3 totals 22 residues. The germline CDR1 and CDR2 sequences are SGHVS and FNYEAQ. CDR3: CASSLALELAGAQRPSYNEQFF. The CDR3 DNA reads TGTGCCAGCAGCTTAGCGCTTGAACTAGCGGGAGCCCAAAGGCCCTCCTACAATGAGCAGTTCTTC.

The rearrangement links TRBV7-3 to TRBJ2-1; TRBD1 agrees at 7 bases. Germline V gene lookup returns CDR1 SGHTA and CDR2 FQGTGA. The CDR3 is 14 residues long. Trimming at V came to 4 bases and at J to 6 bases, leaving 6 bases not matched to a gene. CDR3 bases: TGTGCCAGCAGCTCGTTATCAGGGGGCAATGAGCAGTTCTTC. Translating it yields CASSSLSGGNEQFF.

This clonotype was detected only a few times. V is TRBV29-1 and J is TRBJ2-7, with 8 bases lining up with TRBD2. V shed 7 bases and J 4 bases; nucleotides not matched to a gene: 9. The CDR3 is made up of 13 amino acids. Germline V gene data show CDR1 as SQVTM and CDR2 as ANQGSEA. The CDR3 region has the DNA TGCAGCGCCGAAGGGGCTAGCGGGTACGAGCAGTACTTC. It specifies CSAEGASGYEQYF.

A few counts support this clonotype. This CDR3 is CASSLDRTFEQYF. The DNA for the CDR3 is TGCGCCAGCAGCTTGGACAGAACTTTTGAGCAGTACTTC. The V call is TRBV5-1, the J call TRBJ2-7, with D unresolved. V lost 0 bases and J lost 7, with 11 bases in between. This CDR3 is 13 amino acids long. Germline V gene data show CDR1 as SGHRS and CDR2 as YFSETQ.

The chain recombines TRBV9 with TRBJ2-7, with D perhaps matching TRBD1 (6 bases). In germline, CDR1 is SGDLS, CDR2 YYNGEE. The CDR3 is made up of 16 amino acids. Deletions cut 3 bases from V and 5 bases from J, with 21 bases between. Here the CDR3 DNA reads TGTGCCAGCAGCGGAAACCGGGACACGTCTACTGACGAGCAGTACTTC. Amino acid sequence: CASSGNRDTSTDEQYF.